Listed below are T cell receptor beta chains from one sample, sequenced in a study of blood T cell repertoires in COVID-19. Profiling relied on immunoSEQ multiplex PCR, and the TCRdb table lists in-frame clones only, not all of them. Altogether approximately 330,000 clones are present, approximately 90% being singletons, with the ten largest covering approximately 9.4%. The sample taken for sequencing was peripheral blood. These receptors all stem from a young man with COVID-19, enrolled during active disease. CDR3s include the opening cysteine and the closing phenylalanine or tryptophan. The order of the fields is CDR3 length, J gene, V gene, clone size, D gene, CDR3 DNA, CDR3 protein. The D gene is left open where the match is weak. Only some rows state a clone size, as once, few, many or a class for expanded clones.

cdr3_length: 15
j_call: TRBJ2-7
v_call: TRBV5-3
clone_size: NA
d_call: TRBD1
cdr3_nt: TGTGCCAGAAGCCCGATGCCGGGACAGGAAGACGAGCAGTACTTC
cdr3_aa: CARSPMPGQEDEQYF

cdr3_length: 14
j_call: TRBJ1-2
v_call: TRBV14
clone_size: NA
d_call: NA
cdr3_nt: TGTGCCAGCAGCCAAGATAACAGGAACTATGGCTACACCTTC
cdr3_aa: CASSQDNRNYGYTF

cdr3_length: 15
j_call: TRBJ2-3
v_call: TRBV7-2
clone_size: NA
d_call: TRBD1
cdr3_nt: TGTGCCAGCAGTCCAGGGGGCGTCTTAAGAGATACGCAGTATTTT
cdr3_aa: CASSPGGVLRDTQYF

cdr3_length: 14
j_call: TRBJ2-1
v_call: TRBV5-8
clone_size: NA
d_call: NA
cdr3_nt: TGTGCCAGCAGCCCTCTAGCTTACGACAATGAGCAGTTCTTC
cdr3_aa: CASSPLAYDNEQFF

cdr3_length: 18
j_call: TRBJ2-7
v_call: TRBV6-2/TRBV6-3
clone_size: NA
d_call: TRBD2
cdr3_nt: TGTGCCAGCAGTTACGCTACTAGCGGGAGGGCCCTCTCCTACGAGCAGTACTTC
cdr3_aa: CASSYATSGRALSYEQYF

cdr3_length: 14
j_call: TRBJ2-1
v_call: TRBV19
clone_size: NA
d_call: NA
cdr3_nt: TGTGCCAGCGCCGGAGCGGCAAAAGTGTATGAGCAGTTCTTC
cdr3_aa: CASAGAAKVYEQFF

cdr3_length: 15
j_call: TRBJ1-2
v_call: TRBV19
clone_size: NA
d_call: TRBD1
cdr3_nt: TGTGCCAGTCGTGAACAGGGGGCCAGTGGGTATGGCTACACCTTC
cdr3_aa: CASREQGASGYGYTF

cdr3_length: 17
j_call: TRBJ2-1
v_call: TRBV19
clone_size: once
d_call: NA
cdr3_nt: TGTGCCAGTAGGACAACCCGTTTGGGTACGGTAGACAATGAGCAGTTCTTC
cdr3_aa: CASRTTRLGTVDNEQFF

cdr3_length: 18
j_call: TRBJ2-5
v_call: TRBV5-1
clone_size: NA
d_call: NA
cdr3_nt: TGCGCCAGCAGCTTGGTAACGGGACGCCGGGGACTCCAAGAGACCCAGTACTTC
cdr3_aa: CASSLVTGRRGLQETQYF

cdr3_length: 13
j_call: TRBJ1-1
v_call: TRBV15
clone_size: once
d_call: NA
cdr3_nt: TGTGCCACCAGCATCGAACATAACACTGAAGCTTTCTTT
cdr3_aa: CATSIEHNTEAFF

cdr3_length: 15
j_call: TRBJ2-7
v_call: TRBV9
clone_size: NA
d_call: NA
cdr3_nt: TGTGCCAGCAGCGTAGGTCTGGACAGACCCTTTGAGCAGTACTTC
cdr3_aa: CASSVGLDRPFEQYF

cdr3_length: 18
j_call: TRBJ2-6
v_call: TRBV19
clone_size: NA
d_call: TRBD1
cdr3_nt: TGTGCCACTAAGGCGGACAGGGGTCGCATTTCTGGGGCCAACGTCCTGACTTTC
cdr3_aa: CATKADRGRISGANVLTF

cdr3_length: 14
j_call: TRBJ2-7
v_call: TRBV5-1
clone_size: NA
d_call: NA
cdr3_nt: TGCGCCAGCAGCTTGGCCGCGCCCACCTACGAGCAGTACTTC
cdr3_aa: CASSLAAPTYEQYF

cdr3_length: 15
j_call: TRBJ1-1
v_call: TRBV2
clone_size: NA
d_call: TRBD1
cdr3_nt: TGTGCCAGCGGCAAAGGACAGGGGATGGACACTGAAGCTTTCTTT
cdr3_aa: CASGKGQGMDTEAFF

cdr3_length: 11
j_call: TRBJ2-1
v_call: TRBV4-2
clone_size: NA
d_call: NA
cdr3_nt: TGTGCCAGCAGCCAGACAAATGAGCAGTTCTTC
cdr3_aa: CASSQTNEQFF

cdr3_length: 17
j_call: TRBJ2-1
v_call: TRBV3-1/TRBV3-2
clone_size: NA
d_call: TRBD2
cdr3_nt: TGTGCCAGCAGCCAAATCCGGACTAGCGGGGGCTACAATGAGCAGTTCTTC
cdr3_aa: CASSQIRTSGGYNEQFF

cdr3_length: 15
j_call: TRBJ2-1
v_call: TRBV7-3
clone_size: NA
d_call: TRBD2
cdr3_nt: TGTGCCAGCAGCTCGACTAGCGGGGGGGCCGGTGAGCAGTTCTTC
cdr3_aa: CASSSTSGGAGEQFF

cdr3_length: 14
j_call: TRBJ2-7
v_call: TRBV14
clone_size: NA
d_call: NA
cdr3_nt: TGTGCCAGCAGCCAGTGGGGCAGGGCCTACGAGCAGTACTTC
cdr3_aa: CASSQWGRAYEQYF

cdr3_length: 16
j_call: TRBJ2-1
v_call: TRBV5-1
clone_size: NA
d_call: NA
cdr3_nt: TGCGCCAGCAGCCGACTCCCATATCCCCTGGACAATGAGCAGTTCTTC
cdr3_aa: CASSRLPYPLDNEQFF

cdr3_length: 19
j_call: TRBJ2-6
v_call: TRBV15
clone_size: NA
d_call: TRBD1
cdr3_nt: TGTGCCACCAGCAGAGTTCGGGGACAGGGGAACGCTGGGGCCAACGTCCTGACTTTC
cdr3_aa: CATSRVRGQGNAGANVLTF

cdr3_length: 17
j_call: TRBJ2-6
v_call: TRBV6-2/TRBV6-3
clone_size: NA
d_call: NA
cdr3_nt: TGTGCCAGCAACCCAGACAGTTCCAACTCTGGGGCCAACGTCCTGACTTTC
cdr3_aa: CASNPDSSNSGANVLTF

cdr3_length: 15
j_call: TRBJ1-6
v_call: TRBV5-4
clone_size: few
d_call: TRBD1
cdr3_nt: TGTGCCAGCAGCTCCAACGACAGGGAGAATTCACCCCTCCACTTT
cdr3_aa: CASSSNDRENSPLHF

cdr3_length: 14
j_call: TRBJ2-2
v_call: TRBV19
clone_size: NA
d_call: TRBD2
cdr3_nt: TGTGCCAGTAGCTTGACTAGCAGGACCGGGGAGCTGTTTTTT
cdr3_aa: CASSLTSRTGELFF

cdr3_length: 18
j_call: TRBJ2-7
v_call: TRBV11-2
clone_size: NA
d_call: TRBD2
cdr3_nt: TGTGCCAGCAGCCCGCAGGGGGTCCGGACTAGCGGGAGATACGAGCAGTACTTC
cdr3_aa: CASSPQGVRTSGRYEQYF

cdr3_length: 15
j_call: TRBJ1-2
v_call: TRBV21-1
clone_size: NA
d_call: NA
cdr3_nt: TGTGCCAGCAGCAAAGGAAAGACAGGGGCTGATGGCTACACCTTC
cdr3_aa: CASSKGKTGADGYTF

cdr3_length: 15
j_call: TRBJ1-2
v_call: TRBV6-1
clone_size: NA
d_call: NA
cdr3_nt: TGTGCCAGCAGTGAAGCCTTTCAGGGATACTATGGCTACACCTTC
cdr3_aa: CASSEAFQGYYGYTF

cdr3_length: 16
j_call: TRBJ2-2
v_call: TRBV18
clone_size: NA
d_call: TRBD1
cdr3_nt: TGTGCCAGCTCACCGCAGACAGGGGTTAGCACCGGGGAGCTGTTTTTT
cdr3_aa: CASSPQTGVSTGELFF

cdr3_length: 16
j_call: TRBJ2-2
v_call: TRBV3-1/TRBV3-2
clone_size: NA
d_call: NA
cdr3_nt: TGTGCCAGCAGCCAACCGGTGGGGCGGGGAGCCGGGGAGCTGTTTTTT
cdr3_aa: CASSQPVGRGAGELFF

cdr3_length: 12
j_call: TRBJ1-1
v_call: TRBV7-3
clone_size: NA
d_call: NA
cdr3_nt: TGTGCCAGCAGCTTACAGGGTTCCGAAGCTTTCTTT
cdr3_aa: CASSLQGSEAFF

cdr3_length: 15
j_call: TRBJ2-2
v_call: TRBV11-3
clone_size: NA
d_call: NA
cdr3_nt: TGTGCCAGCAGCTTCGGGGGTGGGGGCACCGGGGAGCTGTTTTTT
cdr3_aa: CASSFGGGGTGELFF

cdr3_length: 13
j_call: TRBJ1-2
v_call: TRBV24-1
clone_size: NA
d_call: NA
cdr3_nt: TGTGCCACCAGTGATTGGCAGAACTATGGCTACACCTTC
cdr3_aa: CATSDWQNYGYTF

cdr3_length: 15
j_call: TRBJ1-5
v_call: TRBV5-6
clone_size: NA
d_call: NA
cdr3_nt: TGTGCCAGCAGCTTGGGGGGCCCGGTGGATCAGCCCCAGCATTTT
cdr3_aa: CASSLGGPVDQPQHF

cdr3_length: 15
j_call: TRBJ2-5
v_call: TRBV18
clone_size: NA
d_call: TRBD2
cdr3_nt: TGTGCCAGCTCACCTAACGCCGGGGGGGAAGAGACCCAGTACTTC
cdr3_aa: CASSPNAGGEETQYF

cdr3_length: 16
j_call: TRBJ1-1
v_call: TRBV27
clone_size: NA
d_call: NA
cdr3_nt: TGTGCCAGCACCACTTTGGGGATCGGACAGAACACTGAAGCTTTCTTT
cdr3_aa: CASTTLGIGQNTEAFF

cdr3_length: 13
j_call: TRBJ2-7
v_call: TRBV11-3
clone_size: NA
d_call: TRBD1
cdr3_nt: TGTGCCAGCAGCCCAGGGACAGGGGGCGAGCAGTACTTC
cdr3_aa: CASSPGTGGEQYF

cdr3_length: 18
j_call: TRBJ2-7
v_call: TRBV4-3
clone_size: NA
d_call: NA
cdr3_nt: TGCGCCAGCAGCCAAGATCTTACCTTGGACGGACAGACCTACGAGCAGTACTTC
cdr3_aa: CASSQDLTLDGQTYEQYF

cdr3_length: 15
j_call: TRBJ1-5
v_call: TRBV6-2/TRBV6-3
clone_size: NA
d_call: NA
cdr3_nt: TGTGCCAGCAGTTCCACGGACAGCAACAATCAGCCCCAGCATTTT
cdr3_aa: CASSSTDSNNQPQHF

cdr3_length: 14
j_call: TRBJ2-4
v_call: TRBV24-1
clone_size: NA
d_call: NA
cdr3_nt: TGTGCCACCAGTGATCGGGCAGGGGGGAACATTCAGTACTTC
cdr3_aa: CATSDRAGGNIQYF

cdr3_length: 14
j_call: TRBJ2-5
v_call: TRBV4-3
clone_size: once
d_call: TRBD2
cdr3_nt: TGCGCCAGCAGCCTGGGACTAGCGAGAGAGACCCAGTACTTC
cdr3_aa: CASSLGLARETQYF

cdr3_length: 22
j_call: TRBJ2-1
v_call: TRBV9
clone_size: few
d_call: TRBD2
cdr3_nt: TGTGCCAGCAGCACCTCGGAGGGGGTAGCGGGGGTCCCGGGATACTCCTACAATGAGCAGTTCTTC
cdr3_aa: CASSTSEGVAGVPGYSYNEQFF

cdr3_length: 16
j_call: TRBJ2-1
v_call: TRBV19
clone_size: NA
d_call: TRBD1
cdr3_nt: TGTGCCAGTAGTATAGTAGGGACAGGGTTCTACAATGAGCAGTTCTTC
cdr3_aa: CASSIVGTGFYNEQFF

cdr3_length: 16
j_call: TRBJ1-2
v_call: TRBV27
clone_size: NA
d_call: TRBD1
cdr3_nt: TGTGCCAGCAGTTTAAACGGACAGGGGGCCTACTATGGCTACACCTTC
cdr3_aa: CASSLNGQGAYYGYTF

cdr3_length: 16
j_call: TRBJ2-7
v_call: TRBV4-2
clone_size: NA
d_call: NA
cdr3_nt: TGTGCCAGCAGCCAAGGTACAGGAGCCAGCTCCTACGAGCAGTACTTC
cdr3_aa: CASSQGTGASSYEQYF

cdr3_length: 16
j_call: TRBJ1-4
v_call: TRBV19
clone_size: NA
d_call: NA
cdr3_nt: TGTGCCAGTAGCGCCTTGACAGCTACAACTAATGAAAAACTGTTTTTT
cdr3_aa: CASSALTATTNEKLFF

cdr3_length: 15
j_call: TRBJ2-1
v_call: TRBV30
clone_size: NA
d_call: NA
cdr3_nt: TGTGCCTGGAGTCGCGGGGCGCCCTCCTACAATGAGCAGTTCTTC
cdr3_aa: CAWSRGAPSYNEQFF

cdr3_length: 15
j_call: TRBJ2-1
v_call: TRBV7-8
clone_size: NA
d_call: NA
cdr3_nt: TGTGCCAGCAGCTACACGCGACAGATGAGGAATGAGCAGTTCTTC
cdr3_aa: CASSYTRQMRNEQFF

cdr3_length: 16
j_call: TRBJ2-6
v_call: TRBV28
clone_size: NA
d_call: NA
cdr3_nt: TGTGCCAGCAGTTTTCTGGGGGCTACTGGGGCCAACGTCCTGACTTTC
cdr3_aa: CASSFLGATGANVLTF

cdr3_length: 14
j_call: TRBJ1-6
v_call: TRBV6-5
clone_size: NA
d_call: TRBD1
cdr3_nt: TGTGCCAGCAGTTCGGACAGGGGGCGACTACCCCTCCACTTT
cdr3_aa: CASSSDRGRLPLHF

cdr3_length: 13
j_call: TRBJ1-2
v_call: TRBV24-1
clone_size: NA
d_call: TRBD1
cdr3_nt: TGTGCCACCAGTCGACAGGGCTGGGGTGGCTACACCTTC
cdr3_aa: CATSRQGWGGYTF

cdr3_length: 16
j_call: TRBJ2-1
v_call: TRBV7-7
clone_size: NA
d_call: NA
cdr3_nt: TGTGCCAGCAGCCGTGAGCCAGGGGTTTTAACCAATGAGCAGTTCTTC
cdr3_aa: CASSREPGVLTNEQFF

cdr3_length: 15
j_call: TRBJ1-2
v_call: TRBV28
clone_size: many
d_call: NA
cdr3_nt: TGTGCCAGCAGTTTTGGGGGGGCGGGTAACTATGGCTACACCTTC
cdr3_aa: CASSFGGAGNYGYTF

cdr3_length: 16
j_call: TRBJ1-1
v_call: TRBV5-1
clone_size: NA
d_call: NA
cdr3_nt: TGCGCCAGCAGCTTGGACAGGCCAGGAGAGAACACTGAAGCTTTCTTT
cdr3_aa: CASSLDRPGENTEAFF

cdr3_length: 14
j_call: TRBJ1-2
v_call: TRBV7-3
clone_size: NA
d_call: TRBD1
cdr3_nt: TGTACCAGCAGCACGCAGGGACAGGGCTATGGCTACACCTTC
cdr3_aa: CTSSTQGQGYGYTF